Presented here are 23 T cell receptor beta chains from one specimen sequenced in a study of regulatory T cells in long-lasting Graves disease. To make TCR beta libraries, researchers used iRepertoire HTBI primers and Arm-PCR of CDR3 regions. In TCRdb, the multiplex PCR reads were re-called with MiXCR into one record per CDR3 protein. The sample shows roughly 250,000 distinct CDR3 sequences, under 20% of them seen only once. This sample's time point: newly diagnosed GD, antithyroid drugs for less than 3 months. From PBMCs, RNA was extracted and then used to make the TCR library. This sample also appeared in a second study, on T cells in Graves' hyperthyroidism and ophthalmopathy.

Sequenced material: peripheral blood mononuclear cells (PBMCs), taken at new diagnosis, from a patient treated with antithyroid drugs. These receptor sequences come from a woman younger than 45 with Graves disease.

The CDR3 coding sequence is TGTGCCAGCAGGAGAGGGGACTGGATGAACACTGAAGCTTTCTTT. It encodes CASRRGDWMNTEAFF. The chain carries TRBV27 and TRBJ1-1, with TRBD1 as a possible D gene (5 bases). CDR3 length: 15 amino acids. Germline V gives CDR1 MNHEY, CDR2 SMNVEV (reference sequence). V was clipped by 6 bases and J by 0 bases, with 14 bases between them.

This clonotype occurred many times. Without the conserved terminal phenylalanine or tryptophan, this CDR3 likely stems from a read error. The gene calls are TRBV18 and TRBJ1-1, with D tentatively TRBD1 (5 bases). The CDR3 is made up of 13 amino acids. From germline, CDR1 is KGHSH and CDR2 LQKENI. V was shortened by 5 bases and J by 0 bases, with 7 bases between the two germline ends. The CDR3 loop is CASSGHLNTEAFL. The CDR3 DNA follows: TGTGCCAGCTCAGGACACTTGAACACTGAAGCTTTCCTT.

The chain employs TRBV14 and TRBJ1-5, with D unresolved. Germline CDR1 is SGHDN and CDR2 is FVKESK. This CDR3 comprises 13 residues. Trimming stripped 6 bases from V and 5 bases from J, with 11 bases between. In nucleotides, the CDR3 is TGTGCCAGCAGTGTGGACCGATATCAGCCCCAGCATTTT. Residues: CASSVDRYQPQHF. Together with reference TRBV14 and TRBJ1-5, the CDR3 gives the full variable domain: EAGVTQFPSHSVIEKGQTVTLRCDPISGHDNLYWYRRVMGKEIKFLLHFVKESKQDESGMPNNRFLAERTGGTYSTLKVQPAELEDSGVYFCASSVDRYQPQHFGDGTRLSIL.

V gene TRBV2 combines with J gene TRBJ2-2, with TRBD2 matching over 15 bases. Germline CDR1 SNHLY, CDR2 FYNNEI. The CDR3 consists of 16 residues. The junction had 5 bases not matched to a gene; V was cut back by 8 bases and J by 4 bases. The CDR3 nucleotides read TGTGCCAGCCGAGGACTAGCGGGGGGGCTCACCGGGGAGCTGTTTTTT. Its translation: CASRGLAGGLTGELFF.

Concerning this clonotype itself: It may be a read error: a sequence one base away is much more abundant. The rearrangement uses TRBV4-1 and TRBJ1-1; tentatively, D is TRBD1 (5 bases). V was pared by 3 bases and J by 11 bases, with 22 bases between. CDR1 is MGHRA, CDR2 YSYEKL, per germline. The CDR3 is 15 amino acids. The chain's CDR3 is CASSHPWSGQGGAFF. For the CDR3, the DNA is TGCGCCAGCAGCCACCCCTGGTCAGGGCAGGGTGGGGCTTTCTTT.

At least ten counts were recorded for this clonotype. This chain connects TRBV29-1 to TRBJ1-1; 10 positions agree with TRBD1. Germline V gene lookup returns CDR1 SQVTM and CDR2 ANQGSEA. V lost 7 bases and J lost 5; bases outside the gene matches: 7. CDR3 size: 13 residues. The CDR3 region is CSARDRGRTEAFF. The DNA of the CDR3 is TGCAGCGCCCGCGACAGGGGGCGGACTGAAGCTTTCTTT.

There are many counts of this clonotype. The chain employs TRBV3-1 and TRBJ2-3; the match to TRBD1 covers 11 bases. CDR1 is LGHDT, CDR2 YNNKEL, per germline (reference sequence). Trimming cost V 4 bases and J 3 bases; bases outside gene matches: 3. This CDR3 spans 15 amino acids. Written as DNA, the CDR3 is TGTGCCAGCAGCCCCCGGGACAGGGGGACAGATACGCAGTATTTT. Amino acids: CASSPRDRGTDTQYF.

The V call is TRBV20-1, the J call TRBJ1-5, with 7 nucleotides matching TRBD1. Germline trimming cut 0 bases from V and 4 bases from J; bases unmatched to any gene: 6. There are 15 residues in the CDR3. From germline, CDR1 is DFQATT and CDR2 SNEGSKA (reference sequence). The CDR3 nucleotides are TGCAGTGCTAGAGAGGAGGGCAGGGGGAATCAGCCCCAGCATTTT. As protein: CSAREEGRGNQPQHF.

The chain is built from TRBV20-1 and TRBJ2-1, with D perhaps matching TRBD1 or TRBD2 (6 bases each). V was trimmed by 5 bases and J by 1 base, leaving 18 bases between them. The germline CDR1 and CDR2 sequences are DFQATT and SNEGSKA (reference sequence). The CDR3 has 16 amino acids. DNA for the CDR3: TGCAGTGCTGCTCGGGGTTCGGGGGCGTCCTACAATGAGCAGTTCTTC. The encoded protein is CSAARGSGASYNEQFF.

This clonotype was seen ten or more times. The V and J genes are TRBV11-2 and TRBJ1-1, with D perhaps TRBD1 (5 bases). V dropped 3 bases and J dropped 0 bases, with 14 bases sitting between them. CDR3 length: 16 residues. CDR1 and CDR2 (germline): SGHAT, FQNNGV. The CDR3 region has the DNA TGTGCCAGCAGCTTGGGGGGACGACTCATGAACACTGAAGCTTTCTTT. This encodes CASSLGGRLMNTEAFF.

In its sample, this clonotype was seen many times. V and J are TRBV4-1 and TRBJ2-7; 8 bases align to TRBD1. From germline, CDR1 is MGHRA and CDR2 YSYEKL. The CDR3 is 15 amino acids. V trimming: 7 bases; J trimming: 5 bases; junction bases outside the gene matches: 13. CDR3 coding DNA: TGCGCCAGCATTTTCCTGACAGGGGAGTACCACGAGCAGTACTTC. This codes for CASIFLTGEYHEQYF.

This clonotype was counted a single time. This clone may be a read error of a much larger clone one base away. The DNA for the CDR3 is TGTGCCAGCAGTGAAGTCGGGGGGGGCTATGGCTACAGCTTC. Protein sequence: CASSEVGGGYGYSF. The chain is built from TRBV6-1 and TRBJ1-2; TRBD1 is a possible D gene (6 bases). This CDR3 region has 14 residues. Germline CDR1 is MNHNS and CDR2 is SASEGT.

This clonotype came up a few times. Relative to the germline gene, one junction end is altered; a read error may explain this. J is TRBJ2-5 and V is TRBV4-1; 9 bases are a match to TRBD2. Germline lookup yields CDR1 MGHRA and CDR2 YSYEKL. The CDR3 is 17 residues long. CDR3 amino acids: CASSQEGPAGGQEAQYF. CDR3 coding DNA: TGCGCCAGCAGCCAAGAGGGTCCAGCGGGGGGCCAAGAGGCCCAGTACTTC.

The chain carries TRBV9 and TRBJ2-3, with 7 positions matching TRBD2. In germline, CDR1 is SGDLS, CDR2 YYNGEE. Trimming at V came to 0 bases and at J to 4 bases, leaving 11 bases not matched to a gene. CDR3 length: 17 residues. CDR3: CASSVAPPGLGADTQYF. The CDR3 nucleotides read TGTGCCAGCAGCGTAGCCCCCCCCGGACTAGGCGCAGATACGCAGTATTTT.

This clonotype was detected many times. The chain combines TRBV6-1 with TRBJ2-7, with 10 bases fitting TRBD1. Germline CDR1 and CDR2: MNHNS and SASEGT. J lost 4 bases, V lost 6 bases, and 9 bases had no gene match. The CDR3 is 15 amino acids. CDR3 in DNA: TGTGCCAGCAGCCGGGACAGGGGTGGGTCGTACGAGCAGTACTTC. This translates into CASSRDRGGSYEQYF.

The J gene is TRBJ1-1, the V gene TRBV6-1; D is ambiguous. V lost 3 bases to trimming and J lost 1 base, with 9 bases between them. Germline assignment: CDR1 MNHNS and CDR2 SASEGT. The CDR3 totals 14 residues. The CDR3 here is CASSDWERNTEAFF. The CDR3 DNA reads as TGTGCCAGCAGTGATTGGGAACGGAACACTGAAGCTTTCTTT.

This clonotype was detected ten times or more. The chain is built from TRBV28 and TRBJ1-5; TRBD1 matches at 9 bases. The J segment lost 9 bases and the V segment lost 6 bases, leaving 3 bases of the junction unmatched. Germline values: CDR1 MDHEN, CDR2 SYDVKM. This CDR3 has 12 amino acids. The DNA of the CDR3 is TGTGCCAGCAGCGGGACAGGGTTGCCCCAGCATTTT. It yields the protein CASSGTGLPQHF.

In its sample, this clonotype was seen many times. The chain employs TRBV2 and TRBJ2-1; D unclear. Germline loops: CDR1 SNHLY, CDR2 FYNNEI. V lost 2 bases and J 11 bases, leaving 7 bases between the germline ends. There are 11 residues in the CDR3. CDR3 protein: CASSERSKQFF. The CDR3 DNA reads TGTGCCAGCAGTGAACGGAGCAAGCAGTTCTTC.

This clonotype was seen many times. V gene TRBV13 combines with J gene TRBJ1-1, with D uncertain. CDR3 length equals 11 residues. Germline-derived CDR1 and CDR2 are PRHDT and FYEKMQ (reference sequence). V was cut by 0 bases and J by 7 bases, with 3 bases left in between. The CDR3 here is CASSLGIEAFF. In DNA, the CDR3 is TGTGCCAGCAGCTTAGGGATTGAAGCTTTCTTT.

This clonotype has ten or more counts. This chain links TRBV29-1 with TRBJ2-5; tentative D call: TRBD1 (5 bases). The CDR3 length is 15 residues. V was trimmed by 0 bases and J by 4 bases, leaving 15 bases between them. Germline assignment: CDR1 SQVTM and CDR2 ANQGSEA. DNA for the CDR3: TGCAGCGTTGAAGATTTCTTCGCAGGGCGAGAGACCCAGTACTTC. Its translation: CSVEDFFAGRETQYF.

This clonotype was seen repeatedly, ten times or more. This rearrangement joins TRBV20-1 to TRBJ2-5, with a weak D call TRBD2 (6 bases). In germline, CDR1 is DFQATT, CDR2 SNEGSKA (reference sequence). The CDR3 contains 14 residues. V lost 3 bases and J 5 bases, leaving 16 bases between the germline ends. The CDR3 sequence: CSASTGVLAETQYF. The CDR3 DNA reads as TGCAGTGCTAGCACGGGGGTTCTAGCCGAGACCCAGTACTTC.

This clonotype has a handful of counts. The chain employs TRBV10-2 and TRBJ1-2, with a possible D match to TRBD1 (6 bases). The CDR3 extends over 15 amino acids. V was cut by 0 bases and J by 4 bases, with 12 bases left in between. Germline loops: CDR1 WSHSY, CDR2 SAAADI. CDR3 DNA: TGCGCCAGCAGTGAGTCAAGTACAGGGTTCTATGGCTACACCTTC. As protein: CASSESSTGFYGYTF.

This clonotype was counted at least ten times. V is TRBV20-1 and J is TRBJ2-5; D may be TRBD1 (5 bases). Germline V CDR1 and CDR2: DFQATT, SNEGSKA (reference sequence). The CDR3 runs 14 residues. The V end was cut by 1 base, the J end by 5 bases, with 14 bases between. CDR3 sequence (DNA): TGCAGTGCTAGAGGGGTAGGGGCGAGGGAGACCCAGTACTTC. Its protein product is CSARGVGARETQYF.